Given below is one TCR beta chain in context. The antigen is undetermined. Only in-frame clones appear in the TCRdb table, and some are missing; sequencing was by immunoSEQ multiplex PCR. The data hold approximately 150,000 clones, with almost 85% observed a single time. Separate from the roughly 700-subject first cohort was the approximately 120-subject validation cohort, to which the donors belonged. This specimen belongs to a study of cytomegalovirus exposure and HLA in healthy donors. About the research overall: The roughly 120 validation repertoires, a later analysis reported, used the same platform as the 550 to 700 repertoires from the first cohort. General study findings and limits: The authors enumerated some 160 TCR beta chains as linked to cytomegalovirus. In vitro experiments confirmed that three CMV-associated chains were specific for CMV antigens.

The sequence was collected from a young man in good health and CMV-seropositive. Sequencing was done on a sample of PBMCs.

CDR3 in amino acids: CASSLPAGRSRRRTGNQPQHF. CDR3 nucleotide sequence: TGTGCCAGCAGTTTACCAGCCGGGAGGAGCCGCCGTAGGACGGGCAATCAGCCCCAGCATTTT. J is TRBJ1-5 and V is TRBV27, with no clear D. The germline V gene has CDR1 MNHEY and CDR2 SMNVEV (reference sequence). The CDR3 length is 21 residues. The V gene lost 2 bases and the J gene lost 2 bases, with 28 bases spanning the gap.